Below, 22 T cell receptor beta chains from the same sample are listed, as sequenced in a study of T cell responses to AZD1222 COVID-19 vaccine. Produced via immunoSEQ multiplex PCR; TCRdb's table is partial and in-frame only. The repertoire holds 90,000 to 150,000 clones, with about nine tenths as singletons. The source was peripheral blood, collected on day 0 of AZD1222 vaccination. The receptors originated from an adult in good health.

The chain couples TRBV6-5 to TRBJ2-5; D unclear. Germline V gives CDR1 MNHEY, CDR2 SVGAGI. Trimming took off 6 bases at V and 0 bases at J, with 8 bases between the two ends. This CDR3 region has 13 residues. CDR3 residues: CASRAGNQETQYF. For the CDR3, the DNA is TGTGCCAGCAGGGCAGGCAACCAAGAGACCCAGTACTTC.

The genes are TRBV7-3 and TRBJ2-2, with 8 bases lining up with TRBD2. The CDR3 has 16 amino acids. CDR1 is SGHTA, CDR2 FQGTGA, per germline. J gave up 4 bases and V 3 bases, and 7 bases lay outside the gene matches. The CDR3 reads CASSFRAGEVTGELFF. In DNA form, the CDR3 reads TGTGCCAGCAGCTTCAGAGCGGGGGAGGTCACCGGGGAGCTGTTTTTT.

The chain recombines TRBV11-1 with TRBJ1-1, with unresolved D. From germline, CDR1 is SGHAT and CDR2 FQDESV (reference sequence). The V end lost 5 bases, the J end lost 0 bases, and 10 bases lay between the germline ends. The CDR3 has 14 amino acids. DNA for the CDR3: TGTGCCAGCAGCCCACAGAACATGAACACTGAAGCTTTCTTT. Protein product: CASSPQNMNTEAFF.

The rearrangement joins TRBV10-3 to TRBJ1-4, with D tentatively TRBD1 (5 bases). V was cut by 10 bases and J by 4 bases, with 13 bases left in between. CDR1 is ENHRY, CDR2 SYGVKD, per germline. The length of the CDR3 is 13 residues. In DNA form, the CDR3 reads TGTGCCACGCAACCGGGGGGTAATGAAAAACTGTTTTTT. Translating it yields CATQPGGNEKLFF.

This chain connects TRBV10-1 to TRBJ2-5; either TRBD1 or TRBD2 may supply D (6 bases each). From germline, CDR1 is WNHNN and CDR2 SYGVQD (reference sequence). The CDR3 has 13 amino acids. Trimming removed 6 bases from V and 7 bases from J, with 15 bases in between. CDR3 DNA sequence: TGCGCCAGCAGCGACAGTGGAGGGGGGACCCAGTACTTC. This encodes CASSDSGGGTQYF.

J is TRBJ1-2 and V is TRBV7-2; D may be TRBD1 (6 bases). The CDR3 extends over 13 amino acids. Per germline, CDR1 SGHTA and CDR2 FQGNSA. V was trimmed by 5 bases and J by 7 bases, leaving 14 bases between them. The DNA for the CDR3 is TGTGCCAGCAGCGTCACTACAGGGAGTGGCTACACCTTC. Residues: CASSVTTGSGYTF.

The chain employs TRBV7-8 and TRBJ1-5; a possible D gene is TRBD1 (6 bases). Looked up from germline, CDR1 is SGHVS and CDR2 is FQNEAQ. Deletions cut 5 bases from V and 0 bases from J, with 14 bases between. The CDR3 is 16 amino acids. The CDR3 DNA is TGTGCCAGCAGCCCGACCTACAGGGTTAGCAATCAGCCCCAGCATTTT. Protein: CASSPTYRVSNQPQHF.

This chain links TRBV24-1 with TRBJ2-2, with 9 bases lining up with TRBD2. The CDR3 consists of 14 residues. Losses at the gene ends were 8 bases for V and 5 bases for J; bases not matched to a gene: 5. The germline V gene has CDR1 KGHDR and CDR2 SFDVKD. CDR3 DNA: TGTGCCACCATGGCGGGGGGGCCAACCGGGGAGCTGTTTTTT. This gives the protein CATMAGGPTGELFF.

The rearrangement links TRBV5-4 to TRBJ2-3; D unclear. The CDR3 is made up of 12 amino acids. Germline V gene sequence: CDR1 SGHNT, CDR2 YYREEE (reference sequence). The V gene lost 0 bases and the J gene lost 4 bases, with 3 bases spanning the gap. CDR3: CASSLVADTQYF. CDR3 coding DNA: TGTGCCAGCAGCTTGGTCGCAGATACGCAGTATTTT.

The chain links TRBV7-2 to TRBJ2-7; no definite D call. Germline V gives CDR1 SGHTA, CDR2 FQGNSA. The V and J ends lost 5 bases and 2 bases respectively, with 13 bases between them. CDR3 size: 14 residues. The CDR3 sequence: CASSQSWGPYEQYF. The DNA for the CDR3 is TGTGCCAGCAGCCAAAGTTGGGGTCCCTACGAGCAGTACTTC.

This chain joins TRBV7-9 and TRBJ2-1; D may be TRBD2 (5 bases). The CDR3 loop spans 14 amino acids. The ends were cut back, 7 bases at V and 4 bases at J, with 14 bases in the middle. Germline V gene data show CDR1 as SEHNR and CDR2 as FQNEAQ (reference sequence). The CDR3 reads CASTFPGVYNEQFF. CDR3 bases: TGTGCCAGCACTTTCCCCGGGGTATACAATGAGCAGTTCTTC.

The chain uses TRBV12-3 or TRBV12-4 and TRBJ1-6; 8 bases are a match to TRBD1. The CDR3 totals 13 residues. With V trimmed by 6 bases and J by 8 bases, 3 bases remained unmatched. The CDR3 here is CASSTTGDSPLHF. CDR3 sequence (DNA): TGTGCCAGCAGCACGACAGGGGATTCACCCCTCCACTTT.

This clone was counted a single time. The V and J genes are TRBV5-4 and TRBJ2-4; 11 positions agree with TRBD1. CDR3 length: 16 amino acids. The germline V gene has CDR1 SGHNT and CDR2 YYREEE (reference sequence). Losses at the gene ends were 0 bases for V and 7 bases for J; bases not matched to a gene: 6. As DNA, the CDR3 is TGTGCCAGCAGCTTGGCGCCGGACAGGGGGCCGAACATTCAGTACTTC. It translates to CASSLAPDRGPNIQYF.

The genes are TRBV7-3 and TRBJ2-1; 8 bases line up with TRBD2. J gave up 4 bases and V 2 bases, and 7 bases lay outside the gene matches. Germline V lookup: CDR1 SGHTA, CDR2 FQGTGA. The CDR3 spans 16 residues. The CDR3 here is CASSLAGTSSYNEQFF. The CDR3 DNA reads TGTGCCAGCAGCTTAGCAGGGACTAGTTCGTACAATGAGCAGTTCTTC.

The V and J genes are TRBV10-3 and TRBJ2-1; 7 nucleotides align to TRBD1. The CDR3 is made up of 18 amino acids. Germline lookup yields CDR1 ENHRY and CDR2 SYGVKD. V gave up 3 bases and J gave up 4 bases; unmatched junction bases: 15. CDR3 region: CAISDQNRKGAEYNEQFF. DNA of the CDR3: TGTGCCATCAGTGACCAAAATCGAAAGGGGGCGGAATACAATGAGCAGTTCTTC.

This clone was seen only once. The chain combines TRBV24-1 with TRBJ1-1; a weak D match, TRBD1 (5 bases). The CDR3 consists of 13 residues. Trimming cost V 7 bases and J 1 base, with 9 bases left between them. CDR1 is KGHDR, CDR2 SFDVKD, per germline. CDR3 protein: CATSPRENTEAFF. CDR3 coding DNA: TGTGCCACCAGCCCCAGGGAGAACACTGAAGCTTTCTTT.

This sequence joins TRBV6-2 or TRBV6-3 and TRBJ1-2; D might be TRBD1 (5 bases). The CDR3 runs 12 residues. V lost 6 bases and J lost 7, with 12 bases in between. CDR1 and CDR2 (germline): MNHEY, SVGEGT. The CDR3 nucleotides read TGTGCCAGCAGCAAAGGGGCGCTTGGCTACACCTTC. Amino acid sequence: CASSKGALGYTF.

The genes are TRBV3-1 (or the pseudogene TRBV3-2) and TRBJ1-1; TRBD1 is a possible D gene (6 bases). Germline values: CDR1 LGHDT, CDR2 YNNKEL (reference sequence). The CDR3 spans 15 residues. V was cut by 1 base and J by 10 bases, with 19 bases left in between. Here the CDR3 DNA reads TGTGCCAGCAGCCAAGGAATCGGGGGCGCGAGGTCAGCTTTCTTT. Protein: CASSQGIGGARSAFF.

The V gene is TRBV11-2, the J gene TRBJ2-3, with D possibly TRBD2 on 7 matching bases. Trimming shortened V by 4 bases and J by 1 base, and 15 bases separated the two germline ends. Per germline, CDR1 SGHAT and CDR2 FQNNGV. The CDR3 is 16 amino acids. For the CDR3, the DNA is TGTGCCAGCAGCTCTATTGGGAGGGGGGGCACAGATACGCAGTATTTT. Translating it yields CASSSIGRGGTDTQYF.

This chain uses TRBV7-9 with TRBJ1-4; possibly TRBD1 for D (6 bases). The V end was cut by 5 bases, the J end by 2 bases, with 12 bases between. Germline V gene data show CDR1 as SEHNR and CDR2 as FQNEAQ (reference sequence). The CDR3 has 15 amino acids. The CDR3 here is CASSPGTLTNEKLFF. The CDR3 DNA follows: TGTGCCAGCAGCCCCGGGACACTTACTAATGAAAAACTGTTTTTT. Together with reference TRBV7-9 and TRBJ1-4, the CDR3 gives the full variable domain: DTGVSQNPRHKITKRGQNVTFRCDPISEHNRLYWYRQTLGQGPEFLTYFQNEAQLEKSRLLSDRFSAERPKGSFSTLEIQRTEQGDSAMYLCASSPGTLTNEKLFFGSGTQLSVL.

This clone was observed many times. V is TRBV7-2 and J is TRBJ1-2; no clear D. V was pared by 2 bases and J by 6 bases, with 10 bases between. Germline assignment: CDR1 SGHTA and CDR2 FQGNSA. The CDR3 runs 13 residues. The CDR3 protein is CASSLSREDGYTF. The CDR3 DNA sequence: TGTGCCAGCAGCTTAAGTAGGGAAGATGGCTACACCTTC.

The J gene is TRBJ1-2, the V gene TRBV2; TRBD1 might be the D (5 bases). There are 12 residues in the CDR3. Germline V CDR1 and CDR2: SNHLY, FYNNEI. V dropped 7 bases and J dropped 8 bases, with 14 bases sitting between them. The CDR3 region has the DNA TGTGCCAGCAACCCGGGGGTGAGGGGCTACACCTTC. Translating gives CASNPGVRGYTF.